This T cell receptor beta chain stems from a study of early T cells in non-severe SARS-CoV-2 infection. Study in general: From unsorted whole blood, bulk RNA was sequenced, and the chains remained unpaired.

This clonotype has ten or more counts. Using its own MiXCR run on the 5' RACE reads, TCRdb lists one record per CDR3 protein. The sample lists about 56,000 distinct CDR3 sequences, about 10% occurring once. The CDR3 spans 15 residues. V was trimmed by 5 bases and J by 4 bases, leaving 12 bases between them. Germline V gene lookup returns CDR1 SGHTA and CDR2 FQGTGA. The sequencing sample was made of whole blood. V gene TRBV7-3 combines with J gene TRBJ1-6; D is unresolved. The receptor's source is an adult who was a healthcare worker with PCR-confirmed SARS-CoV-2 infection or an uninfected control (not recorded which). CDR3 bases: TGTGCCAGCAGCCCCACCGGGGTATATAATTCACCCCTCCACTTT. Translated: CASSPTGVYNSPLHF.